One T cell receptor beta chain is described in this entry. This record comes from a study of T cells in Graves' hyperthyroidism and ophthalmopathy. Amplification of TCR beta CDR3 regions used RNA as the template. An initial round of RT-PCR targeting the TCR CDR3 relied on the HTBI primer set. TCRdb independently ran MiXCR on the multiplex PCR reads; one entry per CDR3 protein. Of 250,000 or so distinct CDR3 sequences in the sample, more than 14% were seen once. Aged 18 to 65, the patients had hyperthyroidism that was newly diagnosed and had lasted under 2 months. Not enrolled were patients with uncontrolled infection, other autoimmune disease, pregnancy or lactation. From germline, CDR1 is GTSNPN and CDR2 SVGIG (reference sequence). This CDR3 spans 14 amino acids. Between the trimmed V and J ends, which lost 8 bases and 5 bases, there was a span of 19 bases.

Sequencing input: blood. The TCR originated in a woman in her thirties or forties with Graves' hyperthyroidism that later progressed to Graves' ophthalmopathy. The chain carries TRBV30 and TRBJ2-1; perhaps TRBD1 as D (6 bases). The CDR3, as DNA: TGTGCCCGCCAGACAGGAACCTTAAACAATGAGCAGTTCTTC. This codes for CARQTGTLNNEQFF.